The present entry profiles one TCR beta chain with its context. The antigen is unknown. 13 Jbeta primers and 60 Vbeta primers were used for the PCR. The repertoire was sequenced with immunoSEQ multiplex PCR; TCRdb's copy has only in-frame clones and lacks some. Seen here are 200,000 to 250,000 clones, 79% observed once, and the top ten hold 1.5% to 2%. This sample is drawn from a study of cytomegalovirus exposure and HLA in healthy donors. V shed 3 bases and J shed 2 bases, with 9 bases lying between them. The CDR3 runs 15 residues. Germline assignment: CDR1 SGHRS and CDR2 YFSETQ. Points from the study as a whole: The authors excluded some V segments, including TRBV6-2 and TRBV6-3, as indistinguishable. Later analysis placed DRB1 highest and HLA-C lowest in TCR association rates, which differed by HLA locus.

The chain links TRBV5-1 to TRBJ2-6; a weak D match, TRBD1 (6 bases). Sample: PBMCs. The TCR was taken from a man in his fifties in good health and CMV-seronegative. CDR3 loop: CASSSGVTGANVLTF. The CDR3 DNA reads TGCGCCAGCAGCTCAGGGGTTACTGGGGCCAACGTCCTGACTTTC.